The rows below give T cell receptor beta chains drawn from one sample of a study of CD8 T cells in Susac syndrome. TCRdb re-derived calls from the immunoSEQ multiplex PCR reads in MiXCR, one entry per CDR3 protein. The data show roughly 110,000 distinct CDR3 sequences, about 93% seen once. The sample taken for sequencing was CD4+ T cells from PBMCs. The source is a human donor in good health. Both conserved end residues are part of each CDR3. The D gene is left open where the match is weak. For some rows the clone size is stated as once, few or many, or as a class when expanded; others skip it.

TRBJ2-5 . TRBV2 . CASSVEALYQETQYF TGTGCCAGCAGTGTCGAGGCTTTATACCAAGAGACCCAGTACTTC
TRBJ1-5 TRBD1 TRBV6-2/TRBV6-3 . CASTDGGGANQPQHF TGTGCCAGCACCGATGGAGGGGGCGCAAATCAGCCCCAGCATTTT
TRBJ2-3 . TRBV7-2 . CASSLFRGPGTDTQYF TGTGCCAGCAGCTTGTTTAGGGGTCCAGGCACAGATACGCAGTATTTT
TRBJ2-7 TRBD2 TRBV6-5 . CASQNTSGRKYF TGTGCCAGCCAAAACACTAGCGGGAGAAAGTACTTC
TRBJ1-3 . TRBV6-5 . CASSYSMVSGNTIYF TGTGCCAGCAGTTACTCGATGGTCTCTGGAAACACCATATATTTT
TRBJ1-1 . TRBV5-6 . CASSIAVGRGNTEAFF TGTGCCAGCAGCATTGCCGTAGGAAGAGGTAACACTGAAGCTTTCTTT
TRBJ2-1 TRBD1 TRBV19 . CASSDRVQDYNEQFF TGTGCCAGTAGTGACAGGGTTCAGGACTACAATGAGCAGTTCTTC
TRBJ2-3 . TRBV5-4 . CASSTRDTILNAQYF TGTGCCAGCAGCACTAGGGACACGATTTTAAACGCGCAGTATTTT
TRBJ1-1 . TRBV6-2/TRBV6-3 . CASSYKGNTEAFF TGTGCCAGCAGTTATAAAGGGAACACTGAAGCTTTCTTT
TRBJ2-3 TRBD1 TRBV29-1 . CSGDRGSTDTQYF TGCAGCGGAGACAGGGGGTCCACAGATACGCAGTATTTT
TRBJ2-4 . TRBV11-2 . CASSLDGVGVIAKNIQYF TGTGCCAGCAGCTTAGATGGGGTGGGAGTTATAGCCAAAAACATTCAGTACTTC
TRBJ2-7 TRBD2 TRBV14 . CASSRYSGAGQYF TGTGCCAGCAGCCGATATAGCGGGGCGGGGCAGTACTTC
TRBJ1-1 . TRBV7-9 . CASSHPGGGLRGEAFF TGTGCCAGCAGCCATCCAGGAGGGGGGCTTCGTGGTGAAGCTTTCTTT
TRBJ2-3 . TRBV3-1 . CASSQVADTQYF TGTGCCAGCAGCCAAGTTGCAGATACGCAGTATTTT
TRBJ1-2 . TRBV20-1 . CSAREPGMGGYTF TGCAGTGCTAGAGAACCGGGTATGGGGGGCTACACCTTC
TRBJ2-2 . TRBV6-4 . CASSDLGTGELFF TGTGCCAGCAGTGACTTGGGAACCGGGGAGCTGTTTTTT
TRBJ2-5 TRBD2 TRBV12-3/TRBV12-4 . CASSSAPGLAGEETQYF TGTGCCAGCAGTTCAGCCCCGGGACTAGCGGGGGAAGAGACCCAGTACTTC
TRBJ1-1 . TRBV19 once CASSIGGIGTEAFF TGTGCCAGTAGTATAGGAGGAATTGGCACTGAAGCTTTCTTT
TRBJ2-7 . TRBV20-1 few CSARDYLGREQYF TGCAGTGCTAGGGATTACCTGGGTCGCGAGCAGTACTTC
TRBJ1-1 TRBD1 TRBV7-9 . CASSFPGTDPMNTEAFF TGTGCCAGCAGCTTCCCCGGGACAGATCCTATGAACACTGAAGCTTTCTTT
TRBJ2-1 . TRBV6-4 . CASSDSGLPYNEQFF TGTGCCAGCAGTGACTCGGGACTTCCCTACAATGAGCAGTTCTTC
TRBJ1-5 TRBD1 TRBV2 . CASSGGTVRQPQHF TGTGCCAGCAGTGGGGGGACAGTGAGGCAGCCCCAGCATTTT
TRBJ2-4 . TRBV23-1 . CASSQWYRFRDIQYF TGCGCCAGCAGTCAATGGTACAGGTTTAGAGACATTCAGTACTTC
TRBJ2-2 TRBD2 TRBV3-1 . CASRRTSGDTGELFF TGTGCCAGCAGGAGGACTAGCGGAGACACCGGGGAGCTGTTTTTT
TRBJ1-1 TRBD1 TRBV5-1 . CASSSGTGDTEAFF TGCGCCAGCAGCTCTGGGACAGGGGACACTGAAGCTTTCTTT
TRBJ1-5 . TRBV18 . CASSVGADQPQHF TGTGCCAGCTCAGTCGGTGCGGATCAGCCCCAGCATTTT
TRBJ2-1 TRBD1 TRBV7-7 . CASSASGTGYNEQFF TGTGCCAGCAGCGCATCCGGGACAGGGTACAATGAGCAGTTCTTC
TRBJ1-2 . TRBV5-6 . CASSLGGVGYGYTF TGTGCCAGCAGCTTAGGGGGAGTGGGTTATGGCTACACCTTC
TRBJ1-5 . TRBV7-2 few CASSLGQGQPQHF TGTGCCAGCAGCTTAGGCCAGGGCCAGCCCCAGCATTTT
TRBJ1-5 . TRBV7-2 . CASSLVGWGYSNQPQHF TGTGCCAGCAGCTTAGTGGGCTGGGGCTATAGCAATCAGCCCCAGCATTTT
TRBJ2-4 TRBD2 TRBV11-2 . CASSLDLRGAGVVGNIQYF TGTGCCAGCAGCTTGGATCTGCGGGGGGCCGGGGTCGTAGGGAACATTCAGTACTTC
TRBJ2-3 TRBD1 TRBV19 . CASSIDPPGQSKDTQYF TGTGCCAGTAGTATAGATCCACCGGGACAGAGTAAAGATACGCAGTATTTT
TRBJ1-2 . TRBV20-1 . CSAEDKNYGYTF TGCAGTGCTGAAGACAAGAACTATGGCTACACCTTC
TRBJ2-4 . TRBV2 . CASSPGTSIAKNIQYF TGTGCCAGCTCTCCAGGGACATCCATAGCCAAAAACATTCAGTACTTC
TRBJ1-1 . TRBV10-3 few CASSPNTEAFF TGTGCCTCGTCGCCGAACACTGAAGCTTTCTTT
TRBJ1-4 . TRBV7-9 . CASSSSGDPDEKLFF TGTGCCAGCAGTAGTAGCGGGGACCCGGATGAAAAACTGTTTTTT
TRBJ2-7 . TRBV3-1 . CASSLRDTYEQYF TGTGCCAGCAGCCTCCGGGACACCTACGAGCAGTACTTC
TRBJ1-1 . TRBV4-2 . CASSKTSEAFF TGTGCCAGCAGCAAAACATCTGAAGCTTTCTTT
TRBJ2-1 . TRBV7-2 once CASSLGQGLFYNEQFF TGTGCCAGCAGCTTAGGACAGGGACTTTTCTACAATGAGCAGTTCTTC
TRBJ2-3 . TRBV18 . CASPRVGSTDTQYF TGTGCCAGCCCTCGGGTGGGGAGCACAGATACGCAGTATTTT
TRBJ2-7 TRBD1 TRBV6-2/TRBV6-3 few CASSYRIEGAFYEQYF TGTGCCAGCAGTTACCGTATTGAGGGGGCATTCTACGAGCAGTACTTC
TRBJ2-5 TRBD1 TRBV28 . CASNPGQGGRETQYF TGTGCCAGCAACCCCGGACAGGGGGGGAGAGAGACCCAGTACTTC
TRBJ2-1 . TRBV30 . CAWIGLVRYNEQFF TGTGCCTGGATTGGCCTAGTAAGGTACAATGAGCAGTTCTTC
TRBJ2-1 TRBD2 TRBV29-1 . CSVGVGLAGVYEQFF TGCAGCGTCGGCGTAGGTCTAGCGGGAGTGTATGAGCAGTTCTTC
TRBJ1-2 . TRBV9 . CASSVGWTGQYGYTF TGTGCCAGCAGCGTAGGTTGGACGGGTCAATATGGCTACACCTTC
TRBJ2-6 . TRBV5-1 . CASSRVLSGANVLTF TGCGCCAGCAGCAGGGTTCTGTCTGGGGCCAACGTCCTGACTTTC
TRBJ2-1 . TRBV6-2/TRBV6-3 . CASSPGTGHNEQFF TGTGCCAGCAGCCCAGGGACTGGGCACAATGAGCAGTTCTTC
TRBJ2-5 . TRBV4-3 . CASSQGAQGETQYF TGCGCCAGCAGCCAAGGGGCCCAGGGGGAGACCCAGTACTTC
TRBJ1-2 TRBD1 TRBV27 . CASSRDRGEGVYYGYTF TGTGCCAGCAGCCGGGACAGGGGTGAGGGGGTTTACTATGGCTACACCTTC
TRBJ1-2 TRBD1 TRBV6-2/TRBV6-3 . CASSYQTGTTNYGYTF TGTGCCAGCAGTTACCAGACAGGGACAACTAACTATGGCTACACCTTC
TRBJ1-2 . TRBV19 . CASRHSSANYGYTF TGTGCCAGTAGACACAGTTCGGCTAACTATGGCTACACCTTC
TRBJ1-6 . TRBV20-1 . CSARVGDNSPLHF TGCAGTGCCCGAGTGGGGGATAATTCACCCCTCCACTTT